Presented here are 31 T cell receptor beta chains from one specimen sequenced in a study of beta chain features in type 1 diabetes. Study results and limitations: When Type 1 diabetes patients were examined, their TCRB CDR3s proved moderately but significantly shorter in all four CD4+ subsets.

The antigens these receptors bind are not known. The investigators reverse transcribed all of the isolated RNA, so they sequenced expressed TCRB transcripts. Method: immunoSEQ multiplex PCR; TCRdb's copy keeps in-frame clones and lacks some. The sample lists over 600,000 clones, under 15% seen once, with approximately 0.11% in the top ten. The sample consisted of naive CD4+ T cells from blood. These receptor sequences come from a man aged 30 to 45 with type 1 diabetes.

CDR3 residues: CASSQDSILSSYNEQFF. DNA for the CDR3: TGCGCCAGCAGCCAAGATAGTATTCTGAGCTCCTACAATGAGCAGTTCTTC. The V call is TRBV4-3, the J call TRBJ2-1; D is uncertain. The V gene's germline CDR1 is LGHNA and CDR2 YSLEER. Trimming stripped 0 bases from V and 0 bases from J, with 12 bases between. The CDR3 runs 17 residues.

This sequence joins TRBV6-5 and TRBJ2-5; 7 bases are a match to TRBD1. CDR3 size: 15 residues. Trimming took 8 bases from V and 3 from J; bases not matched to a gene: 12. Germline V gene data show CDR1 as MNHEY and CDR2 as SVGAGI. The CDR3 protein is CASGLTGSLKETQYF. The CDR3 coding sequence is TGTGCCAGCGGACTGACAGGGTCCCTAAAAGAGACCCAGTACTTC.

This clone occurred a few times. The rearrangement uses TRBV6-1 and TRBJ1-1; D may be TRBD1 (5 bases). Trimming shortened V by 6 bases and J by 5 bases, and 19 bases separated the two germline ends. There are 15 residues in the CDR3. The germline V gene encodes CDR1 MNHNS and CDR2 SASEGT. For the CDR3, the DNA is TGTGCCAGCAGGATAACAAGGGGTGCGGGGACTGAAGCTTTCTTT. It translates to CASRITRGAGTEAFF.

This clone was found a few times. The chain carries TRBV7-9 and TRBJ2-5; maybe TRBD1 (6 bases). Germline V gene data show CDR1 as SEHNR and CDR2 as FQNEAQ (reference sequence). V was clipped by 2 bases and J by 4 bases, with 8 bases between them. CDR3 length: 13 residues. The CDR3 DNA reads as TGTGCCAGCAGCTTACTGGGGGCAGAGACCCAGTACTTC. Translating it yields CASSLLGAETQYF.

The chain couples TRBV15 to TRBJ2-1, with unresolved D. Trimming took off 2 bases at V and 9 bases at J, with 8 bases between the two ends. The CDR3 covers 12 residues. The germline CDR1 and CDR2 sequences are LNHNV and YYDKDF (reference sequence). The CDR3 region is CATSRNSPEQFF. The CDR3, as DNA: TGTGCCACCAGCAGAAACAGCCCTGAGCAGTTCTTC.

This clone appeared a few times. This CDR3 is also generated by other DNA sequences in the sample. The chain uses TRBV18 and TRBJ2-5; possible D gene TRBD1, 5 bases. Germline V gives CDR1 KGHSH, CDR2 LQKENI. This CDR3 contains 13 residues. V lost 3 bases to trimming and J lost 0 bases, with 5 bases between them. CDR3 sequence (DNA): TGTGCCAGCTCACCCAGGGACCAAGAGACCCAGTACTTC. Protein sequence: CASSPRDQETQYF.

The chain joins TRBV7-2 to TRBJ1-1; D possibly corresponds to TRBD1 (6 bases). Germline V gene sequence: CDR1 SGHTA, CDR2 FQGNSA. The V gene lost 1 base and the J gene lost 6 bases, with 9 bases spanning the gap. The CDR3 contains 13 residues. The CDR3 DNA reads as TGTGCCAGCAGCTTAGGGGGGCAGCCTGAAGCTTTCTTT. It encodes CASSLGGQPEAFF.

This clone was picked up a small number of times. In DNA, the CDR3 is TGTGCCAGCAGTCCCAGGGGAGGCAGCAATCAGCCCCAGCATTTT. It yields the protein CASSPRGGSNQPQHF. This rearrangement joins TRBV6-5 to TRBJ1-5; D possibly corresponds to TRBD1 (6 bases). Germline CDR1 and CDR2: MNHEY and SVGAGI. The V end lost 5 bases, the J end lost 1 base, and 12 bases lay between the germline ends. This CDR3 is built from 15 residues.

This clone was counted only a few times. This CDR3 reads CASSVQGLQETQYF. Written as DNA, the CDR3 is TGTGCCAGCAGCGTACAGGGTTTACAAGAGACCCAGTACTTC. The V call is TRBV7-2, the J call TRBJ2-5; D possibly corresponds to TRBD1 (6 bases). V was cut by 5 bases and J by 2 bases, with 12 bases left in between. The length of the CDR3 is 14 residues. Germline V lookup: CDR1 SGHTA, CDR2 FQGNSA.

V and J are TRBV7-9 and TRBJ1-5, with TRBD1 as a possible D gene (6 bases). V lost 2 bases to trimming and J lost 2 bases, with 7 bases between them. Germline V gene lookup returns CDR1 SEHNR and CDR2 FQNEAQ (reference sequence). This CDR3 region has 14 residues. CDR3 DNA sequence: TGTGCCAGCAGCTTAAACAGGGGCAATCAGCCCCAGCATTTT. This codes for CASSLNRGNQPQHF.

This clone occurred a few times. J is TRBJ1-2 and V is TRBV29-1; 7 bases match TRBD1. Germline CDR1 SQVTM, CDR2 ANQGSEA. There are 11 residues in the CDR3. The V segment lost 7 bases and the J segment 8 bases; nucleotides outside the gene matches: 7. The CDR3 spells CSAGQAGGYTF. In nucleotides, the CDR3 is TGCAGCGCCGGACAGGCCGGAGGCTACACCTTC.

This clone was observed a handful of times. V gene TRBV29-1 combines with J gene TRBJ1-2; D is ambiguous. This CDR3 is built from 14 residues. In germline, CDR1 is SQVTM, CDR2 ANQGSEA. Trimming stripped 0 bases from V and 7 bases from J, with 15 bases between. CDR3: CSVEDQRGEGGYTF. In nucleotides, the CDR3 is TGCAGCGTTGAAGATCAGCGGGGAGAGGGTGGCTACACCTTC. Full variable domain (rest looked up from reference TRBV29-1 and TRBJ1-2): SAVISQKPSRDICQRGTSLTIQCQVDSQVTMMFWYRQQPGQSLTLIATANQGSEATYESGFVIDKFPISRPNLTFSTLTVSNMSPEDSSIYLCSVEDQRGEGGYTFGSGTRLTVV.

This chain links TRBV4-3 with TRBJ2-1; maybe TRBD1 (6 bases). Germline CDR1 LGHNA, CDR2 YSLEER. V lost 0 bases, J lost 3 bases, and 15 bases lay in between. CDR3 length equals 17 residues. CDR3 region: CASSQELSQGYYNEQFF. The CDR3 bases are TGCGCCAGCAGCCAAGAACTAAGTCAGGGGTACTACAATGAGCAGTTCTTC.

The chain carries TRBV27 and TRBJ1-4; D is uncertain. This CDR3 contains 14 residues. Germline V CDR1 and CDR2: MNHEY, SMNVEV (reference sequence). The V end lost 3 bases, the J end lost 7 bases, and 12 bases lay between the germline ends. CDR3 coding DNA: TGTGCCAGCAGTTTCCGGGAGCGGGGTGAAAAACTGTTTTTT. Protein sequence: CASSFRERGEKLFF.

This clone was found a few times. The rearrangement links TRBV5-1 to TRBJ2-7; 7 bases line up with TRBD1. V lost 4 bases and J lost 5; bases outside the gene matches: 9. CDR1 and CDR2 from the germline V gene are SGHRS and YFSETQ. This CDR3 spans 14 amino acids. The CDR3: CASSPGQSVDEQYF. CDR3 bases: TGCGCCAGCAGCCCGGGACAGAGTGTGGACGAGCAGTACTTC.

A few counts support this clone. The chain is built from TRBV13 and TRBJ1-2; D is unclear. Trimming stripped 5 bases from V and 6 bases from J, with 19 bases between. This CDR3 region has 15 residues. Looked up from germline, CDR1 is PRHDT and CDR2 is FYEKMQ (reference sequence). CDR3: CASSVNTLPSDGYTF. Here the CDR3 DNA reads TGTGCCAGCAGCGTTAATACCCTCCCCAGTGATGGCTACACCTTC.

The chain carries TRBV19 and TRBJ2-1, with D uncertain. Trimming left V 1 base short and J 6 bases short, with 10 bases between. CDR3 size: 14 residues. Germline V lookup: CDR1 LNHDA, CDR2 SQIVND (reference sequence). The CDR3 DNA is TGTGCCAGTAGTATAGTGGCAGGCCGCAATGAGCAGTTCTTC. It translates to CASSIVAGRNEQFF.

This clone was counted a few times. The chain uses TRBV4-3 and TRBJ2-2; D remains ambiguous. The CDR3 length is 14 residues. Germline V gives CDR1 LGHNA, CDR2 YSLEER. Trimming removed 4 bases at V and 6 bases at J, with 12 bases between. CDR3 in amino acids: CASSPHNTAGELFF. CDR3 nucleotide sequence: TGCGCCAGCAGCCCGCATAATACGGCCGGGGAGCTGTTTTTT.

This clone was observed a handful of times. The chain couples TRBV2 to TRBJ1-4, with 8 bases aligning to TRBD1. The germline V gene has CDR1 SNHLY and CDR2 FYNNEI. The CDR3 spans 13 residues. The CDR3 sequence is CATRGQANEKLFF. The CDR3 nucleotides are TGTGCTACGAGGGGACAGGCTAATGAAAAACTGTTTTTT.

This clone was seen a handful of times. This chain uses TRBV2 with TRBJ1-2, with D perhaps TRBD1 (6 bases). This CDR3 has 15 residues. Germline lookup yields CDR1 SNHLY and CDR2 FYNNEI. V lost 4 bases, J lost 4 bases, and 16 bases lay in between. In nucleotides, the CDR3 is TGTGCCAGCAGTGTCGGACAGCCCCTTGGCTATGGCTACACCTTC. Encoded protein: CASSVGQPLGYGYTF.

The chain joins TRBV28 to TRBJ1-3, with unresolved D. V was cut by 2 bases and J by 0 bases, with 14 bases left in between. The length of the CDR3 is 17 residues. Germline V gene sequence: CDR1 MDHEN, CDR2 SYDVKM. The CDR3 DNA reads as TGTGCCAGCAGTTTAGGACTTCGCCGGGGCTCTGGAAACACCATATATTTT. Translated, it gives CASSLGLRRGSGNTIYF.

The gene calls are TRBV5-5 and TRBJ1-3; D ambiguous. There are 14 residues in the CDR3. Germline V lookup: CDR1 SGHKS, CDR2 YYEKEE (reference sequence). Trimming removed 5 bases from V and 0 bases from J, with 9 bases in between. This CDR3 reads CASSPDGSGNTIYF. CDR3 DNA: TGTGCCAGCAGTCCGGACGGCTCTGGAAACACCATATATTTT.

The chain joins TRBV29-1 to TRBJ2-3; D is unclear. CDR1 is SQVTM, CDR2 ANQGSEA, per germline. The CDR3 sequence is 14 residues long. V dropped 0 bases and J dropped 0 bases, with 7 bases sitting between them. CDR3 amino acids: CSVEDRLSTDTQYF. Written as DNA, the CDR3 is TGCAGCGTTGAAGATCGATTGAGCACAGATACGCAGTATTTT.

V gene TRBV27 combines with J gene TRBJ2-7; 11 bases match TRBD1. With V trimmed by 5 bases and J by 5 bases, 8 bases remained unmatched. Germline V gene lookup returns CDR1 MNHEY and CDR2 SMNVEV (reference sequence). The CDR3 totals 15 residues. CDR3 bases: TGTGCCAGCAGTGGGGGACAGGGGGTTAGGAACGAGCAGTACTTC. Protein: CASSGGQGVRNEQYF.

The chain combines TRBV6-1 with TRBJ1-4; TRBD1 aligns across 10 bases. V was pared by 6 bases and J by 8 bases, with 9 bases of the junction left unmatched. Per germline, CDR1 MNHNS and CDR2 SASEGT. This CDR3 has 15 amino acids. Here the CDR3 DNA reads TGTGCCAGCAGCGAACGGACAGGGGGGCGGGAAAAACTGTTTTTT. Translation gives CASSERTGGREKLFF.

V gene TRBV10-3 combines with J gene TRBJ2-7; D uncertain. The CDR3 covers 13 residues. Germline assignment: CDR1 ENHRY and CDR2 SYGVKD. The V gene lost 3 bases and the J gene lost 3 bases, with 9 bases spanning the gap. In DNA form, the CDR3 reads TGTGCCATCAGTGAAGAGCCAGGCTACGAGCAGTACTTC. Protein product: CAISEEPGYEQYF.

V is TRBV7-9 and J is TRBJ2-5; D unclear. Germline CDR1 reads SEHNR; CDR2 reads FQNEAQ (reference sequence). Trimming stripped 10 bases from V and 5 bases from J, with 5 bases between. The CDR3 has 9 residues. The CDR3, as DNA: TGTGCCACCTGGGAGACCCAGTACTTC. It specifies CATWETQYF.

With regard to this clone: A read error may account for a junction end that differs from germline. The rearrangement uses TRBV7-7 and TRBJ2-3, with 12 bases aligning to TRBD2. CDR1 is SSHAT, CDR2 FNYEAQ, per germline (reference sequence). The CDR3 totals 17 residues. CDR3 sequence reads: CASSPHLAGGPTDTQYF. As DNA, the CDR3 is TGTGCTAGCAGCCCCCATCTAGCGGGGGGGCCAACAGATACGCAGTATTTT.

This clone was picked up a small number of times. The rearrangement uses TRBV27 and TRBJ2-2; possibly TRBD1 or TRBD2 for D (6 bases each). This CDR3 spans 17 amino acids. Per germline, CDR1 MNHEY and CDR2 SMNVEV (reference sequence). Trimming pared 6 bases from V and 0 bases from J, leaving 17 bases between. For the CDR3, the DNA is TGTGCCAGCAGGGCATTCGGGGGCCCTTCGAACACCGGGGAGCTGTTTTTT. Encoded protein: CASRAFGGPSNTGELFF.

The rearrangement joins TRBV19 to TRBJ2-4; the D is unclear. From germline, CDR1 is LNHDA and CDR2 SQIVND (reference sequence). The CDR3 covers 15 residues. Trimming took off 1 base at V and 7 bases at J, with 14 bases between the two ends. CDR3 loop: CASSIVASVGNIQYF. CDR3 in DNA: TGTGCCAGTAGTATAGTAGCAAGCGTCGGGAACATTCAGTACTTC.

This clone was seen more than once but under ten times. The chain combines TRBV5-6 with TRBJ2-7; unclear D gene. Germline CDR1 and CDR2: SGHDT and YYEEEE. The CDR3 length is 12 residues. V lost 0 bases to trimming and J lost 5 bases, with 6 bases between them. CDR3 DNA sequence: TGTGCCAGCAGCTTGGGGCGCGACGAGCAGTACTTC. This sequence encodes CASSLGRDEQYF.